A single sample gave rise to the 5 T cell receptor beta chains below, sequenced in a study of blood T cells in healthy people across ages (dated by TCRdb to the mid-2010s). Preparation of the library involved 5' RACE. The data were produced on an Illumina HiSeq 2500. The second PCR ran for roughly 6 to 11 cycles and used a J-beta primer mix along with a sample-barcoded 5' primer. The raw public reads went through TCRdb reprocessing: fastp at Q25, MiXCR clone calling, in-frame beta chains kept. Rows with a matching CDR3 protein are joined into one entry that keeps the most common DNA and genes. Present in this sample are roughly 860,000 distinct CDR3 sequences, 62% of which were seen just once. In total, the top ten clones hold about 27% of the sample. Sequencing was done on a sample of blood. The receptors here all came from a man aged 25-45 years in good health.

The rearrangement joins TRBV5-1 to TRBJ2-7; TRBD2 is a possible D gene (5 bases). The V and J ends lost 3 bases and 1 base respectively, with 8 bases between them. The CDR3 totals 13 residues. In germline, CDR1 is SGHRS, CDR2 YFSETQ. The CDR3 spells CASSWTPSYEQYF. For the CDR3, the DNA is TGCGCCAGCAGCTGGACTCCTTCCTACGAGCAGTACTTC.

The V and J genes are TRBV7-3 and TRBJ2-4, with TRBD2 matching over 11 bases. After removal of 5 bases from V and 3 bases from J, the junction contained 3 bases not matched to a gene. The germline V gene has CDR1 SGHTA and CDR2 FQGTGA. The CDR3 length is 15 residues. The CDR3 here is CASSLAGGGKNIQYF. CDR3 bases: TGTGCCAGCAGCCTAGCGGGGGGTGGCAAAAACATTCAGTACTTC.

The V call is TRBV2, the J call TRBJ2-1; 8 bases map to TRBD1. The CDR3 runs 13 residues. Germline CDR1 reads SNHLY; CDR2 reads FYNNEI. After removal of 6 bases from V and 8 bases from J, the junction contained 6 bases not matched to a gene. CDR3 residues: CASRVTGADEQFF. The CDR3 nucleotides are TGTGCCAGCAGGGTGACAGGGGCGGATGAGCAGTTCTTC.

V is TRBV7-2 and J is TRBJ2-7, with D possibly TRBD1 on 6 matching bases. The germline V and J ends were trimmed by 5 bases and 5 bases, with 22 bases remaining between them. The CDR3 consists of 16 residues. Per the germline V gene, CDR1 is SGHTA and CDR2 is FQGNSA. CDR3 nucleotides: TGTGCCAGCAGCCAGGTTGGGGGCGCCGAGCCTAACGAGCAGTACTTC. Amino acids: CASSQVGGAEPNEQYF.

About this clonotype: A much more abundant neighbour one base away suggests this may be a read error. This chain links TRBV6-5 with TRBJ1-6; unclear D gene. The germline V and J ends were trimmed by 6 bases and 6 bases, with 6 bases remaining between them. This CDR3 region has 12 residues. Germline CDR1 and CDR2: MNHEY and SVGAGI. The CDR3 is CASSRANSPLHF. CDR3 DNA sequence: TGTGCCAGCAGCCGCGCTAATTCACCCCTCCACTTT.